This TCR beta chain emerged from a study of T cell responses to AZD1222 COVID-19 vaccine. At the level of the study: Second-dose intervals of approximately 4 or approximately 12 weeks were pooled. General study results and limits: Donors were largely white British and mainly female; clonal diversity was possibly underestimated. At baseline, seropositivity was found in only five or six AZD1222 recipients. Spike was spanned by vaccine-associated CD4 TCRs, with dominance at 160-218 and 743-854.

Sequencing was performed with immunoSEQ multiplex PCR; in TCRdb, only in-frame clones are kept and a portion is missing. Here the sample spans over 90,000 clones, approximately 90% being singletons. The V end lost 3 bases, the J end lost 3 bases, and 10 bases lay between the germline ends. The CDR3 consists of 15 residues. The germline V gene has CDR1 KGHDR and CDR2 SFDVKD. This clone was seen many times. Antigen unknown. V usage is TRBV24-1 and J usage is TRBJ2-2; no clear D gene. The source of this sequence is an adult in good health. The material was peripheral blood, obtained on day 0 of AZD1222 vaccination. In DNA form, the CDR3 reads TGTGCCACCAGTGATCACCTCAGCCACACCGGGGAGCTGTTTTTT. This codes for CATSDHLSHTGELFF.